This TCR beta chain was identified during a study of molecular identifiers for immune sequencing clone quantification. Study-level background: In replicates, the authors split RNA from 20,000 or 100,000 naive CD8 cells five ways and sequenced four. General study results and limits: For effector cells, clones above 20 RNA copies held over 97% of molecules; for naive cells, under 1%.

Libraries of naive CD8 cells were prepared from approximately 20,000 to 980,000 sorted cells using 10%, 30% or 50% RNA. Researchers sorted naive CD8 T cells as cells that were CD8+CD4-CCR7+CD45RA+. This clonotype came up many times. The antigen is unknown. With 5 bases removed from V and 1 base from J, the gap between germline ends came to 11 bases. The CDR3 has 14 residues. TCRdb independently ran MiXCR on the PCR reads; one entry per CDR3 protein. The sample records 400,000 to 600,000 distinct CDR3 sequences, about 21% being singletons. Sequencing was performed on naive CD8+ T cells from blood, with Jurkat cell RNA spiked in. Subset: FACS-sorted CD8+CD4-CCR7+CD45RA+ naive T cells. This chain joins TRBV12-3 or TRBV12-4 and TRBJ1-1; D ambiguous. This receptor was identified in a human donor in good health. Some libraries in this study had Jurkat cell RNA spiked in. The CDR3 loop is CASSRTGENTEAFF. CDR3 nucleotides: TGTGCCAGCAGTCGTACTGGAGAGAACACTGAAGCTTTCTTT.